A single sample is the source of the 30 T cell receptor beta chains below, sequenced in a study of T cell responses to AZD1222 COVID-19 vaccine. Using immunoSEQ multiplex PCR, the repertoire was profiled, and TCRdb retains in-frame clones only, with some absent. Here the sample spans over 100,000 clones, around 89% being singletons. The source material was peripheral blood, sampled on day 0 of AZD1222 vaccination. These receptor sequences come from an adult in good health.

This clone is a singleton in its sample. The chain recombines TRBV5-8 with TRBJ1-5; unclear D gene. This CDR3 spans 14 amino acids. Trimming removed 1 base from V and 3 bases from J, with 8 bases in between. Germline loops: CDR1 SGHTS, CDR2 YDEGEE. As DNA, the CDR3 is TGTGCCAGCAGCTTGCTTAGGGCCAATCAGCCCCAGCATTTT. Protein product: CASSLLRANQPQHF.

The chain employs TRBV3-1 (or the pseudogene TRBV3-2) and TRBJ1-1, with D possibly TRBD1 on 6 matching bases. The CDR3 extends over 14 amino acids. V was shortened by 6 bases and J by 0 bases, with 11 bases between the two germline ends. CDR1 and CDR2 from the germline V gene are LGHDT and YNNKEL (reference sequence). The CDR3 DNA reads TGTGCCAGCAGTCTCAGGGGAATGAACACTGAAGCTTTCTTT. This codes for CASSLRGMNTEAFF.

The rearrangement links TRBV7-2 to TRBJ2-2; D remains ambiguous. The germline gives CDR1 SGHTA, CDR2 FQGNSA. This CDR3 has 12 residues. The V end lost 5 bases, the J end lost 4 bases, and 5 bases lay between the germline ends. The CDR3 spells CASSHSTGELFF. CDR3 sequence (DNA): TGTGCCAGCAGCCACAGCACCGGGGAGCTGTTTTTT.

This clone has more than one count but fewer than ten. V gene TRBV27 combines with J gene TRBJ1-2; 8 bases are shared with TRBD1. Germline values: CDR1 MNHEY, CDR2 SMNVEV (reference sequence). V lost 2 bases, J lost 4 bases, and 6 bases stayed unmatched. The CDR3 covers 15 residues. Here the CDR3 reads CASSLLGQGAYGYTF. CDR3 DNA: TGTGCCAGCAGTTTACTCGGTCAGGGGGCCTATGGCTACACCTTC.

The V call is TRBV18, the J call TRBJ1-2; D is unclear. CDR1 and CDR2 (germline): KGHSH, LQKENI. CDR3 size: 13 residues. Trimming took 2 bases from V and 3 from J, leaving 7 bases between them. CDR3 bases: TGTGCCAGCTCACCAGCCGCTGACTATGGCTACACCTTC. Its translation: CASSPAADYGYTF.

The chain uses TRBV20-1 and TRBJ2-7; perhaps TRBD2 as D (5 bases). V was cut by 3 bases and J by 2 bases, with 11 bases left in between. From germline, CDR1 is DFQATT and CDR2 SNEGSKA (reference sequence). The CDR3 totals 13 residues. CDR3 bases: TGCAGTGCTAGTGGACTGGGTCCCTACGAGCAGTACTTC. Translated, it gives CSASGLGPYEQYF.

This chain links TRBV7-6 with TRBJ2-3; D gene ambiguous. The CDR3 is made up of 13 amino acids. Trimming left V 5 bases short and J 4 bases short, with 10 bases between. Germline V CDR1 and CDR2: SGHVS, FNYEAQ. CDR3 loop: CASSRNFADTQYF. Here the CDR3 DNA reads TGTGCCAGCAGCCGTAATTTTGCAGATACGCAGTATTTT. The full variable domain, its missing parts supplied by reference TRBV7-6 and TRBJ2-3, is GAGVSQSPRYKVTKRGQDVALRCDPISGHVSLYWYRQALGQGPEFLTYFNYEAQQDKSGLPNDRFSAERPEGSISTLTIQRTEQRDSAMYRCASSRNFADTQYFGPGTRLTVL.

This clone has only a few counts. The chain has TRBV2 and TRBJ1-4, with 7 positions matching TRBD1. In germline, CDR1 is SNHLY, CDR2 FYNNEI. The V gene end was trimmed by 6 bases and the J gene end by 5 bases; junction bases not matched to a gene: 6. This CDR3 is 14 amino acids long. Here the CDR3 reads CASRVTGVNEKLFF. As DNA, the CDR3 is TGTGCCAGCAGGGTCACAGGGGTAAATGAAAAACTGTTTTTT.

The chain is built from TRBV29-1 and TRBJ1-2, with 7 bases lining up with TRBD1. This CDR3 has 13 amino acids. Germline CDR1 SQVTM, CDR2 ANQGSEA. Trimming at V came to 3 bases and at J to 4 bases, leaving 5 bases not matched to a gene. The CDR3 loop is CSVEKGASYGYTF. For the CDR3, the DNA is TGCAGCGTTGAGAAGGGGGCTAGCTATGGCTACACCTTC.

V usage is TRBV7-9 and J usage is TRBJ2-1; the match to TRBD2 covers 8 bases. This CDR3 is 16 amino acids long. CDR1 SEHNR and CDR2 FQNEAQ come from the germline V gene (reference sequence). The junction had 5 bases not matched to a gene; V was cut back by 0 bases and J by 4 bases. Written as DNA, the CDR3 is TGTGCCAGCAGCTTAGCGCTAACTAGCGGATACAATGAGCAGTTCTTC. Translation: CASSLALTSGYNEQFF.

This clone occurred a few times. The V gene is TRBV9, the J gene TRBJ1-2, with 8 positions matching TRBD1. The trim removed 2 bases at V and 6 bases at J, leaving 9 bases unmatched. The CDR3 runs 15 residues. Germline V lookup: CDR1 SGDLS, CDR2 YYNGEE. The CDR3 spells CASSVRDRSRDGYTF. The CDR3 DNA sequence: TGTGCCAGCAGCGTCCGGGACAGGAGTCGAGATGGCTACACCTTC.

This clone was recorded a few times. CDR3 residues: CASSPNNFGDTEAFF. In nucleotides, the CDR3 is TGCGCCAGCAGCCCGAATAACTTTGGGGACACTGAAGCTTTCTTT. The chain carries TRBV4-3 and TRBJ1-1, with D unclear. The CDR3 has 15 amino acids. Trimming stripped 4 bases from V and 3 bases from J, with 15 bases between. Germline loops: CDR1 LGHNA, CDR2 YSLEER.

This clone was recorded a few times. This rearrangement joins TRBV14 to TRBJ1-2; TRBD1 might be the D (5 bases). Germline V gene lookup returns CDR1 SGHDN and CDR2 FVKESK. V lost 11 bases, J lost 6 bases, and 10 bases lay in between. The length of the CDR3 is 10 residues. For the CDR3, the DNA is TGTGCCTACCGGGGCGATGGCTACACCTTC. Translated: CAYRGDGYTF.

This clone came up once. The chain couples TRBV5-1 to TRBJ2-1; no definite D call. The germline V and J ends were trimmed by 3 bases and 8 bases, with 9 bases remaining between them. Germline V gives CDR1 SGHRS, CDR2 YFSETQ. This CDR3 comprises 12 residues. CDR3 sequence (DNA): TGCGCCAGCAGCTGGCGAGATGATGAGCAGTTCTTC. This codes for CASSWRDDEQFF.

This clone was recorded once. The chain is built from TRBV27 and TRBJ1-2; 7 bases fit TRBD1. The CDR3 totals 14 residues. Per germline, CDR1 MNHEY and CDR2 SMNVEV (reference sequence). Germline trimming cut 6 bases from V and 4 bases from J; bases unmatched to any gene: 8. This chain's CDR3 is CASSPGGRPYGYTF. CDR3 DNA sequence: TGTGCCAGCAGCCCAGGGGGGCGCCCCTATGGCTACACCTTC.

The chain uses TRBV6-5 and TRBJ1-2; 10 bases agree with TRBD1. Germline V gene data show CDR1 as MNHEY and CDR2 as SVGAGI. J lost 6 bases, V lost 6 bases, and 10 bases had no gene match. The CDR3 is 15 amino acids. For the CDR3, the DNA is TGTGCCAGCAGATCCCCTGGGACAGGGGTGAATGGCTACACCTTC. Protein: CASRSPGTGVNGYTF.

J is TRBJ2-7 and V is TRBV19; the match to TRBD1 covers 12 bases. The V gene end was trimmed by 4 bases and the J gene end by 6 bases; junction bases not matched to a gene: 10. The CDR3 spans 16 residues. The germline V gene encodes CDR1 LNHDA and CDR2 SQIVND (reference sequence). DNA of the CDR3: TGTGCCAGTAGTAACTCGCCGGGACAGGGGGCCCTCGAGCAGTACTTC. Its protein is CASSNSPGQGALEQYF.

The rearrangement uses TRBV7-9 and TRBJ1-3, with a weak D call TRBD1 (5 bases). Germline CDR1 reads SEHNR; CDR2 reads FQNEAQ (reference sequence). The ends were cut back, 5 bases at V and 2 bases at J, with 10 bases in the middle. This CDR3 spans 14 amino acids. The CDR3 region is CASSGAGTGNTIYF. The CDR3 region has the DNA TGTGCCAGCAGCGGGGCAGGGACTGGAAACACCATATATTTT.

The rearrangement joins TRBV18 to TRBJ2-1; 9 nucleotides agree with TRBD1. CDR3 length: 19 residues. Trimming cost V 4 bases and J 6 bases; bases outside gene matches: 19. CDR1 and CDR2 from the germline V gene are KGHSH and LQKENI. For the CDR3, the DNA is TGTGCCAGCTCACTTTTCCTCGCCCTTGACAGGGGGAAGTTCAATGAGCAGTTCTTC. Translation: CASSLFLALDRGKFNEQFF.

V is TRBV18 and J is TRBJ2-2; D gene ambiguous. This CDR3 is 14 amino acids long. The V gene's germline CDR1 is KGHSH and CDR2 LQKENI. Trimming removed 2 bases at V and 4 bases at J, with 8 bases between. CDR3 in amino acids: CASSPTQATGELFF. As DNA, the CDR3 is TGTGCCAGCTCACCAACGCAGGCCACCGGGGAGCTGTTTTTT.

The chain combines TRBV7-3 with TRBJ2-1; D is tentatively TRBD1 or TRBD2 (6 bases each). CDR1 and CDR2 from the germline V gene are SGHTA and FQGTGA. This CDR3 is built from 13 residues. Trimming stripped 6 bases from V and 5 bases from J, with 11 bases between. In nucleotides, the CDR3 is TGTGCCAGCAGTTGGGGGGCCGACAATGAGCAGTTCTTC. Protein product: CASSWGADNEQFF.

The CDR3 sequence is CASSPTGSSYEKLFF. In DNA, the CDR3 is TGTGCCAGCAGCCCTACCGGGAGCAGCTATGAAAAACTGTTTTTT. The chain carries TRBV2 and TRBJ1-4; D gene ambiguous. The CDR3 sequence is 15 residues long. Germline values: CDR1 SNHLY, CDR2 FYNNEI. Between the trimmed V and J ends, which lost 6 bases and 6 bases, there was a span of 17 bases.

In regard to this clone: A read error may explain this, as a much larger clone is one base away. Other DNA sequences in this specimen translate into the identical CDR3. The gene calls are TRBV5-4 and TRBJ1-3; no clear D. V lost 0 bases, J lost 4 bases, and 5 bases lay in between. The V gene's germline CDR1 is SGHNT and CDR2 YYREEE (reference sequence). This CDR3 comprises 13 residues. The CDR3 coding sequence is TGTGCCAGCAGCTTGGCCGGGGGAAACACCATATATTTT. It yields the protein CASSLAGGNTIYF.

Remarks on this clone: At one of its ends the junction is not consistent with the germline gene, which may arise from a read error. In DNA form, the CDR3 reads TGTGCCAGCGGCCATGGGCTAAATACAGATACGCAGTATTTT. As protein: CASGHGLNTDTQYF. The J gene is TRBJ2-3, the V gene TRBV4-2, with unresolved D. This CDR3 has 14 residues. Germline V gene sequence: CDR1 LGHNA, CDR2 YNFKEQ.

This chain uses TRBV10-3 with TRBJ2-7, with 8 bases matching TRBD1. CDR3 size: 13 residues. The germline V gene has CDR1 ENHRY and CDR2 SYGVKD. Trimming at V came to 6 bases and at J to 1 base, leaving 2 bases not matched to a gene. CDR3 residues: CAIRRQGSYEQYF. In DNA, the CDR3 is TGTGCCATCAGGAGACAGGGGTCCTACGAGCAGTACTTC.

CDR3: CASSDSPPGMAISYEQYF. CDR3 nucleotides: TGTGCCAGCAGCGACTCCCCTCCGGGCATGGCGATATCCTACGAGCAGTACTTC. This sequence joins TRBV27 and TRBJ2-7; no clear D gene. V lost 6 bases and J lost 1, with 25 bases in between. CDR1 is MNHEY, CDR2 SMNVEV, per germline (reference sequence). The CDR3 is made up of 18 amino acids.

The V and J genes are TRBV4-1 and TRBJ1-1; 7 nucleotides align to TRBD1. The CDR3 contains 19 residues. After removal of 4 bases from V and 0 bases from J, the junction contained 17 bases not matched to a gene. The germline V gene encodes CDR1 MGHRA and CDR2 YSYEKL. CDR3 bases: TGCGCCAGCAGCCTCGAACCCTCTACAGGGGCGATCATGAACACTGAAGCTTTCTTT. Its translation: CASSLEPSTGAIMNTEAFF.

This clone was picked up one time. This chain joins TRBV18 and TRBJ1-3; TRBD1 might be the D (5 bases). The CDR3 consists of 15 residues. Deletions cut 3 bases from V and 2 bases from J, with 11 bases between. The germline CDR1 and CDR2 sequences are KGHSH and LQKENI. The CDR3 DNA reads TGTGCCAGCTCACCGGGCCAGGGAGCTGGAAACACCATATATTTT. Its translation is CASSPGQGAGNTIYF.

This sequence joins TRBV5-5 and TRBJ1-1; D not certain. Trimming took off 1 base at V and 11 bases at J, with 18 bases between the two ends. This CDR3 region has 14 residues. Looked up from germline, CDR1 is SGHKS and CDR2 is YYEKEE (reference sequence). The CDR3 sequence: CASSLQAPPVSAFF. In nucleotides, the CDR3 is TGTGCCAGCAGCTTGCAGGCCCCCCCGGTCTCGGCTTTCTTT.

The chain combines TRBV7-3 with TRBJ1-2, with 7 positions matching TRBD1. The CDR3 sequence is 13 residues long. The germline V gene has CDR1 SGHTA and CDR2 FQGTGA. V shed 4 bases, J shed 1 base, and the junction held 0 bases outside the gene matches. The CDR3, as DNA: TGTGCCAGCAGCTGGGACAGTAACTATGGCTACACCTTC. Protein sequence: CASSWDSNYGYTF.